This T cell receptor beta chain was recorded in a study of blood T cells in healthy people across ages. Whole-study results and caveats: Measured against age, TCR beta diversity per million T cells decreased in a roughly linear manner.

On this clonotype itself: Its antigen remains unidentified.

The V and J ends lost 4 bases and 10 bases respectively, with 11 bases between them. Germline values: CDR1 MGHDK, CDR2 SYGVNS. This CDR3 has 12 residues. For the second PCR, which ran for roughly 7 to 11 cycles, a sample-barcoded 5' primer and a J-beta primer mix were used. Via MiXCR, TCRdb re-called the 5' RACE reads, giving one row per CDR3 protein. The table lists some 1.5 million distinct CDR3 sequences, 35% to 45% of them singletons. The clonotype originates from a woman between 18 and 29 years old in good health. The rearrangement links TRBV25-1 to TRBJ2-1; D remains unclear. Sequenced input: blood. CDR3 coding DNA: TGTGCCAGCAGTGTAAGGGAAGGCGAGCAGTTCTTC. Residues: CASSVREGEQFF.